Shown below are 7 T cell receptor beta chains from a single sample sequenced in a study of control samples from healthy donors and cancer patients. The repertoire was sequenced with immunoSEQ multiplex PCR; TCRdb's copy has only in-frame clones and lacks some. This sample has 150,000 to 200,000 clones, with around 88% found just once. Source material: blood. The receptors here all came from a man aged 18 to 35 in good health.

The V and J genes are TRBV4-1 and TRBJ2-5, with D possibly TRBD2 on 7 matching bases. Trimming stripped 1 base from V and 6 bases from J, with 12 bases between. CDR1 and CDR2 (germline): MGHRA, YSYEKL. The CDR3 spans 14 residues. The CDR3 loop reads CASSQVGGAKTQYF. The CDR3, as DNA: TGCGCCAGCAGCCAAGTGGGGGGGGCTAAGACCCAGTACTTC.

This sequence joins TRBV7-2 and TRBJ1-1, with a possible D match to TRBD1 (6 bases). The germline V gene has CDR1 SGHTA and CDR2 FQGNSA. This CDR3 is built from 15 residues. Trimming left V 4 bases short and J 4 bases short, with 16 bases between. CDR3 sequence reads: CASSYQTGGGTEAFF. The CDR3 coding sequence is TGTGCCAGCAGCTACCAGACCGGGGGCGGCACTGAAGCTTTCTTT.

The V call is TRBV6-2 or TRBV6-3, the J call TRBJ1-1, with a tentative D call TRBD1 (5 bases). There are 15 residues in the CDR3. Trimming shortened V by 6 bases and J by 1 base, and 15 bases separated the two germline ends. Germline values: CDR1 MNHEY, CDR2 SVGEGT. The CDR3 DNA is TGTGCCAGCAGCCCCGGGGCAGGGCGGAACACTGAAGCTTTCTTT. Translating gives CASSPGAGRNTEAFF.

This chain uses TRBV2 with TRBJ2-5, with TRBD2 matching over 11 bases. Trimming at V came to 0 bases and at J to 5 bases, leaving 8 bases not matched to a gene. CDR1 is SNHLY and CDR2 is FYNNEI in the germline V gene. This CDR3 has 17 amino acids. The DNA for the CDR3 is TGTGCCAGCAGTGAAGCCATTAGCGGGGGGGCCTCGGAGACCCAGTACTTC. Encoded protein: CASSEAISGGASETQYF.

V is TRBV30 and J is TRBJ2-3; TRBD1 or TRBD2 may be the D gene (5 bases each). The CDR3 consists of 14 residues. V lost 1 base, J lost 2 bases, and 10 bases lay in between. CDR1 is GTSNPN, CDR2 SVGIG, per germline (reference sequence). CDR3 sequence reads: CAWSGGDLTDTQYF. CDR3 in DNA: TGTGCCTGGAGTGGAGGGGATCTCACAGATACGCAGTATTTT.

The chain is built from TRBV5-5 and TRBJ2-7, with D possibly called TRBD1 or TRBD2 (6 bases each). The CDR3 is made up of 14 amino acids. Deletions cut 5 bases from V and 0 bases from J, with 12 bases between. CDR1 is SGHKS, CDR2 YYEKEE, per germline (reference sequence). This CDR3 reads CASRQGRPSYEQYF. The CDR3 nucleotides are TGTGCCAGCAGGCAGGGGAGGCCCTCCTACGAGCAGTACTTC.

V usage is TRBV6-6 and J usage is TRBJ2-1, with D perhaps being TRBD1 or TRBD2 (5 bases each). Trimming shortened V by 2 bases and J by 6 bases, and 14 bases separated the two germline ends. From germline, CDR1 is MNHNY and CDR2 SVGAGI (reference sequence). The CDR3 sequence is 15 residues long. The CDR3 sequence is CASSYGPAGTNEQFF. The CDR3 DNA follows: TGTGCCAGCAGTTACGGCCCAGCCGGGACCAATGAGCAGTTCTTC.